These T cell receptor beta chains were read from a single sample in a study of blood T cell repertoires in COVID-19. The assay was immunoSEQ multiplex PCR, and TCRdb's table has in-frame clones only and misses some. The repertoire has over 100,000 clones, 87% of them found once; the top ten carry about 2.5%. The sequencing sample was made of peripheral blood. All receptors come from a man aged 50-59 years with active COVID-19. Both conserved end residues are part of each CDR3. Each record gives: V gene, J gene, clone size, D gene, CDR3 protein, CDR3 DNA. A D gene is named only where the DNA matches it firmly. Part of the rows lack a size; the others show once, few, many or a class for expanded clones.

v_call: TRBV5-1; j_call: TRBJ1-5; clone_size: -; d_call: TRBD1; cdr3_aa: CASSLGDSNNQPQHF; cdr3_nt: TGCGCCAGCAGCTTGGGGGACAGCAACAATCAGCCCCAGCATTTT
v_call: TRBV15; j_call: TRBJ1-1; clone_size: -; d_call: -; cdr3_aa: CATSSSGAGLRGYF; cdr3_nt: TGTGCCACCAGCAGTTCTGGCGCGGGATTACGTGGTTACTTT
v_call: TRBV13; j_call: TRBJ1-6; clone_size: -; d_call: TRBD1; cdr3_aa: CASSFNLHPGQENSPLHF; cdr3_nt: TGTGCCAGCAGCTTTAATCTACATCCGGGACAGGAGAATTCACCCCTCCACTTT
v_call: TRBV9; j_call: TRBJ2-2; clone_size: -; d_call: -; cdr3_aa: CASSARGYTGELFF; cdr3_nt: TGTGCCAGCAGCGCCAGGGGTTACACCGGGGAGCTGTTTTTT
v_call: TRBV11-3; j_call: TRBJ2-3; clone_size: once; d_call: -; cdr3_aa: CASSLERGGTDTQYF; cdr3_nt: TGTGCCAGCAGTCTCGAACGGGGTGGCACAGATACGCAGTATTTT
v_call: TRBV5-5; j_call: TRBJ2-5; clone_size: once; d_call: TRBD2; cdr3_aa: CASSLGGGAPETQYF; cdr3_nt: TGTGCCAGCAGCTTGGGCGGGGGGGCCCCAGAGACCCAGTACTTC
v_call: TRBV9; j_call: TRBJ2-5; clone_size: -; d_call: TRBD2; cdr3_aa: CASSESTSGGAETQYF; cdr3_nt: TGTGCCAGCAGCGAGAGCACTAGCGGGGGGGCGGAGACCCAGTACTTC
v_call: TRBV6-1; j_call: TRBJ2-3; clone_size: few; d_call: TRBD2; cdr3_aa: CASSEAERGAPRDTQYF; cdr3_nt: TGTGCCAGCAGTGAAGCGGAGCGGGGGGCCCCCCGAGATACGCAGTATTTT
v_call: TRBV6-5; j_call: TRBJ2-1; clone_size: -; d_call: TRBD2; cdr3_aa: CASSYGGGANEQFF; cdr3_nt: TGTGCCAGCAGTTACGGCGGGGGGGCGAATGAGCAGTTCTTC
v_call: TRBV29-1; j_call: TRBJ1-1; clone_size: few; d_call: TRBD1; cdr3_aa: CSVETQGGRTEAFF; cdr3_nt: TGCAGCGTTGAAACACAGGGGGGACGCACTGAAGCTTTCTTT
v_call: TRBV29-1; j_call: TRBJ2-7; clone_size: once; d_call: TRBD1; cdr3_aa: CSVRQGSHEQYF; cdr3_nt: TGCAGCGTACGACAGGGTTCCCACGAGCAGTACTTC
v_call: TRBV6-1; j_call: TRBJ1-4; clone_size: -; d_call: TRBD1; cdr3_aa: CASSARDRAPNEKLFF; cdr3_nt: TGTGCCAGCAGTGCGCGGGACAGGGCCCCTAATGAAAAACTGTTTTTT
v_call: TRBV7-6; j_call: TRBJ2-3; clone_size: -; d_call: TRBD1; cdr3_aa: CASSRDHGRGTDTQYF; cdr3_nt: TGTGCCAGCAGCCGCGACCACGGCAGGGGGACAGATACGCAGTATTTT
v_call: TRBV7-3; j_call: TRBJ1-6; clone_size: -; d_call: -; cdr3_aa: CASSLGEAENSPLHF; cdr3_nt: TGTGCCAGCAGCTTAGGAGAGGCAGAGAATTCACCCCTCCACTTT
v_call: TRBV25-1; j_call: TRBJ2-2; clone_size: -; d_call: -; cdr3_aa: CASSEWAFGELFF; cdr3_nt: TGTGCCAGCAGTGAATGGGCCTTCGGGGAGCTGTTTTTT
v_call: TRBV13; j_call: TRBJ1-2; clone_size: -; d_call: -; cdr3_aa: CASGRAFYGYTF; cdr3_nt: TGTGCCAGCGGGAGGGCATTCTATGGCTACACCTTC
v_call: TRBV9; j_call: TRBJ1-2; clone_size: -; d_call: -; cdr3_aa: CASSGAWSDGYTF; cdr3_nt: TGTGCCAGCAGCGGGGCGTGGTCGGATGGCTACACCTTC
v_call: TRBV11-2; j_call: TRBJ1-1; clone_size: -; d_call: TRBD1; cdr3_aa: CASSAQTMTGRPEAFF; cdr3_nt: TGTGCCAGCAGCGCACAGACGATGACAGGGAGGCCTGAAGCTTTCTTT
v_call: TRBV12-3/TRBV12-4; j_call: TRBJ1-3; clone_size: -; d_call: -; cdr3_aa: CASSPTVGTIYF; cdr3_nt: TGTGCCAGCAGTCCGACAGTGGGCACCATATATTTT
v_call: TRBV3-1/TRBV3-2; j_call: TRBJ1-2; clone_size: few; d_call: TRBD1; cdr3_aa: CASSPVGGSAYGYTF; cdr3_nt: TGTGCCAGCAGCCCAGTAGGGGGCTCAGCCTATGGCTACACCTTC
v_call: TRBV3-1/TRBV3-2; j_call: TRBJ1-1; clone_size: -; d_call: -; cdr3_aa: CASSQWASYKDEAFF; cdr3_nt: TGTGCCAGCAGCCAGTGGGCCTCCTACAAGGATGAAGCTTTCTTT
v_call: TRBV2; j_call: TRBJ2-5; clone_size: -; d_call: -; cdr3_aa: CASSPLATKRETQYF; cdr3_nt: TGTGCCAGCTCCCCCCTAGCGACCAAACGGGAGACCCAGTACTTC
v_call: TRBV6-1; j_call: TRBJ2-1; clone_size: -; d_call: TRBD2; cdr3_aa: CASSGWTSGRGNEQFF; cdr3_nt: TGTGCCAGCAGTGGATGGACTAGCGGAAGGGGCAATGAGCAGTTCTTC
v_call: TRBV30; j_call: TRBJ1-5; clone_size: -; d_call: -; cdr3_aa: CAWSVGSRNQPQHF; cdr3_nt: TGTGCCTGGAGTGTTGGTAGCCGGAATCAGCCCCAGCATTTT
v_call: TRBV9; j_call: TRBJ2-5; clone_size: -; d_call: TRBD2; cdr3_aa: CASSVDTAGAGGTQYF; cdr3_nt: TGTGCCAGCAGCGTAGACACCGCGGGGGCGGGGGGGACCCAGTACTTC